Listed below are T cell receptor beta chains from one sample, sequenced in a study of blood T cells in healthy people across ages. TCRdb reprocessed the 5' RACE reads via MiXCR and lists one record per CDR3 protein. Seen here are 550,000 to 600,000 distinct CDR3 sequences, 25% to 30% observed once, and the top ten hold under 20%. The source material was blood. These receptors were obtained from a woman between 65 and 79 years old in good health. The CDR3 runs from the conserved cysteine through the conserved F or W. Fields, in order: D gene, clone size, V gene, J gene, CDR3 DNA, CDR3 protein. A D gene is named only where the DNA matches it firmly. Size is stated for part of the rows, as once, few or many counts, or as a class when the clone is expanded.

d_gene: -; abundance: -; v_gene: TRBV13; j_gene: TRBJ2-5; CDR3nt: TGTGCCAGCAGCCTAAGGCTCATCTTGGACGATGAGCAGTCCTTC; CDR3aa: CASSLRLILDDEQSF
d_gene: -; abundance: -; v_gene: TRBV5-1; j_gene: TRBJ2-1; CDR3nt: TGCGCCAACAGCTGGGGTAATGGAGGGGGGCAAGATGAGCAGTTCTTC; CDR3aa: CANSWGNGGGQDEQFF
d_gene: TRBD2; abundance: few; v_gene: TRBV11-2; j_gene: TRBJ2-2; CDR3nt: TGTGCCAGCAGCTTAGCAGCGGGGCCATCCGGGGAGCTGTTTTTT; CDR3aa: CASSLAAGPSGELFF
d_gene: TRBD2; abundance: few; v_gene: TRBV20-1; j_gene: TRBJ2-7; CDR3nt: TGCAGTGCTTTGAGCGGGGGCGAGCAGTACTTC; CDR3aa: CSALSGGEQYF
d_gene: TRBD2; abundance: -; v_gene: TRBV12-3/TRBV12-4; j_gene: TRBJ2-1; CDR3nt: TGTGCCAGCAGGGACGGGACTAGCGGGAGGGCCGGTGAGCAGTTCTTC; CDR3aa: CASRDGTSGRAGEQFF
d_gene: -; abundance: -; v_gene: TRBV30; j_gene: TRBJ2-2; CDR3nt: TGTGCCTGGAGTGGGGGGTCCGGGGAGCTGTTTTTT; CDR3aa: CAWSGGSGELFF
d_gene: -; abundance: -; v_gene: TRBV3-1; j_gene: TRBJ2-3; CDR3nt: TGTGCCAGCAGCCCATTTGAGGGCAGCGGCGGCTCAGATACGCAGTATTTT; CDR3aa: CASSPFEGSGGSDTQYF
d_gene: -; abundance: few; v_gene: TRBV2; j_gene: TRBJ2-5; CDR3nt: TGTGCCAGCAGTGTGATAGCGGAGGCGACCCAGTACTTC; CDR3aa: CASSVIAEATQYF
d_gene: TRBD2; abundance: few; v_gene: TRBV12-3/TRBV12-4; j_gene: TRBJ2-1; CDR3nt: TGTGCCAGCAGCCAACTAGCGGGGTACAATGAGCAGTTCTTC; CDR3aa: CASSQLAGYNEQFF
d_gene: -; abundance: -; v_gene: TRBV28; j_gene: TRBJ2-2; CDR3nt: TGTGCCAGCAGCTCCTCTCACACCGGGGAGCTGTTTTTT; CDR3aa: CASSSSHTGELFF
d_gene: TRBD2; abundance: many; v_gene: TRBV7-2; j_gene: TRBJ2-7; CDR3nt: TGTGCCAGCAGCAAACGGACTAGCGGGGGTCCCCGGGAGCAGTACTTC; CDR3aa: CASSKRTSGGPREQYF
d_gene: -; abundance: many; v_gene: TRBV12-3/TRBV12-4; j_gene: TRBJ2-5; CDR3nt: TGTGCCAGCACCCGAGGGCTGGACACCCAAGAGACCCAGTACTTC; CDR3aa: CASTRGLDTQETQYF
d_gene: -; abundance: many; v_gene: TRBV7-2; j_gene: TRBJ2-5; CDR3nt: TGTGCCAGCAGCCCAGCAATGGAGACCCAGTACTTC; CDR3aa: CASSPAMETQYF
d_gene: -; abundance: -; v_gene: TRBV4-3; j_gene: TRBJ2-3; CDR3nt: TGCGCCAGCAGCCAAGATTGGGAGGATACGCAGTATTTT; CDR3aa: CASSQDWEDTQYF
d_gene: -; abundance: -; v_gene: TRBV5-6; j_gene: TRBJ2-7; CDR3nt: TGTGCCAGCAGCGGAACCACGGATTCCTACGAGCAGTACTTC; CDR3aa: CASSGTTDSYEQYF
d_gene: -; abundance: -; v_gene: TRBV24-1; j_gene: TRBJ2-3; CDR3nt: TGTGCCACCAGTGATTTTCGGGGGCGGGGAGATACGCAGTATTTT; CDR3aa: CATSDFRGRGDTQYF
d_gene: TRBD1; abundance: few; v_gene: TRBV6-5; j_gene: TRBJ2-7; CDR3nt: TGTGCCAGCAGTTACAACCTACTCCAGGGGGCCAACTACGAGCAGTACTTC; CDR3aa: CASSYNLLQGANYEQYF
d_gene: TRBD1; abundance: -; v_gene: TRBV6-2/TRBV6-3; j_gene: TRBJ2-5; CDR3nt: TGTGCCAGCAGTGCCGGACAGGGGGTTTTGGAGACCCAGTACTTC; CDR3aa: CASSAGQGVLETQYF
d_gene: -; abundance: -; v_gene: TRBV19; j_gene: TRBJ2-7; CDR3nt: TGTGCCAGTAGTATAGCGGGCCTTACCTACGAGCAGTACTTC; CDR3aa: CASSIAGLTYEQYF
d_gene: TRBD1; abundance: -; v_gene: TRBV18; j_gene: TRBJ1-4; CDR3nt: TGTGCCAGCTCACCACCTTCAGGGGGGAATGAAAAACTGTTTTTT; CDR3aa: CASSPPSGGNEKLFF
d_gene: TRBD1; abundance: few; v_gene: TRBV5-1; j_gene: TRBJ2-1; CDR3nt: TGCGCCAGCAGCCCACAGGGGGTTCCTTACAATGAGCAGTTCTTC; CDR3aa: CASSPQGVPYNEQFF
d_gene: -; abundance: few; v_gene: TRBV5-1; j_gene: TRBJ2-5; CDR3nt: TGCGCCAGCAGCTTACCGGGCCCGGGGGCGGAGACCCAGTACTTC; CDR3aa: CASSLPGPGAETQYF
d_gene: -; abundance: -; v_gene: TRBV5-1; j_gene: TRBJ2-5; CDR3nt: TGCGCCAGCAGTATAGACAGGATGGAGCAGTACTTC; CDR3aa: CASSIDRMEQYF
d_gene: -; abundance: many; v_gene: TRBV5-1; j_gene: TRBJ2-7; CDR3nt: TGCGCCAGCAGCTTGGCGGGTAACGAGCAGTACTTC; CDR3aa: CASSLAGNEQYF
d_gene: TRBD1; abundance: -; v_gene: TRBV20-1; j_gene: TRBJ2-7; CDR3nt: TGCAGTGCCGCATCGACAGGGGATAGCGACGAGCAGTACTTC; CDR3aa: CSAASTGDSDEQYF
d_gene: -; abundance: -; v_gene: TRBV4-2; j_gene: TRBJ2-5; CDR3nt: TGTGCCAGCAGCCAACTCGAGGGGTCGGGGGAGACCCAGTACTTC; CDR3aa: CASSQLEGSGETQYF
d_gene: -; abundance: -; v_gene: TRBV19; j_gene: TRBJ2-7; CDR3nt: TGTGCCAGTAGTCTTAGGGGGTCGGCGTCTGACGAGCAGTACTTC; CDR3aa: CASSLRGSASDEQYF
d_gene: -; abundance: -; v_gene: TRBV11-2; j_gene: TRBJ2-3; CDR3nt: TGTGCCAGCAGCTCTGCGGCGGGGCTCACAGATACGCAGTATTTT; CDR3aa: CASSSAAGLTDTQYF
d_gene: -; abundance: -; v_gene: TRBV5-6; j_gene: TRBJ1-2; CDR3nt: TGTGCCGGCAGCTGGAGGGTAGGACTGGGCCCTAAGGACTATGGCTACACCTTC; CDR3aa: CAGSWRVGLGPKDYGYTF
d_gene: -; abundance: -; v_gene: TRBV7-6; j_gene: TRBJ2-5; CDR3nt: TGTGCCAGCAGCTTGAACATGAGAGAGACCCAGTACTTC; CDR3aa: CASSLNMRETQYF
d_gene: -; abundance: -; v_gene: TRBV5-1; j_gene: TRBJ1-2; CDR3nt: TGCGCCAGCAGCTTGGAGGGGCCAGGGGAAGGCTACACCTTC; CDR3aa: CASSLEGPGEGYTF
d_gene: TRBD1; abundance: few; v_gene: TRBV27; j_gene: TRBJ2-1; CDR3nt: TGTGCCAGCAGTCCGCTGGGACAGGCCGTAGAAGAGCAGTTCTTC; CDR3aa: CASSPLGQAVEEQFF
d_gene: TRBD1; abundance: -; v_gene: TRBV20-1; j_gene: TRBJ1-6; CDR3nt: TGCAGTGCTAGAGCCGGGACAGGGATTTCACCCCTCCACTTT; CDR3aa: CSARAGTGISPLHF
d_gene: -; abundance: many; v_gene: TRBV4-2; j_gene: TRBJ1-2; CDR3nt: TGTGCCAGCAGCCCCGCCGGATCTGGCTACACCTTC; CDR3aa: CASSPAGSGYTF
d_gene: -; abundance: -; v_gene: TRBV4-3; j_gene: TRBJ2-2; CDR3nt: TGCGCCAGCAGGATGGGCCAGTTTAACACCGGGGAGCTGTTTTTT; CDR3aa: CASRMGQFNTGELFF
d_gene: -; abundance: -; v_gene: TRBV6-2/TRBV6-3; j_gene: TRBJ1-6; CDR3nt: TGTGCCAGCAGCCCCCCCGATTCACCCCTCCACTTT; CDR3aa: CASSPPDSPLHF
d_gene: -; abundance: few; v_gene: TRBV5-1; j_gene: TRBJ2-7; CDR3nt: TGCGCCTCGGGGGAGCGACCAGACTCCTACGAGCAGTACTTC; CDR3aa: CASGERPDSYEQYF
d_gene: -; abundance: few; v_gene: TRBV24-1; j_gene: TRBJ1-2; CDR3nt: TGTGCCACCAGTGATCCCCACGGTGGGGACGGAAAATTGGAGTACACCTTC; CDR3aa: CATSDPHGGDGKLEYTF
d_gene: TRBD1; abundance: -; v_gene: TRBV9; j_gene: TRBJ2-7; CDR3nt: TGTGCCAGCAGCGGAGGACAGGGAATCTCCTACGAGCAGTACTTC; CDR3aa: CASSGGQGISYEQYF
d_gene: -; abundance: once; v_gene: TRBV4-2; j_gene: TRBJ1-5; CDR3nt: TGTGCCAGCAGCCACCGGACGGCCGATCAGCCCCAGCATTTT; CDR3aa: CASSHRTADQPQHF
d_gene: TRBD1; abundance: -; v_gene: TRBV12-3/TRBV12-4; j_gene: TRBJ1-1; CDR3nt: TGTGCCAGCACCTGGACAGGGGTGAACACTGAAGCTTTCTTT; CDR3aa: CASTWTGVNTEAFF
d_gene: -; abundance: few; v_gene: TRBV3-1; j_gene: TRBJ2-5; CDR3nt: TGTGCCAGCAGCCCCCAAACAGGGAGGGGAGAGACCCAGTACTTC; CDR3aa: CASSPQTGRGETQYF